Shown below are 8 T cell receptor beta chains from a single sample sequenced in a study of tumor and adjacent non-tumor tissue in lung cancer. TCRbeta libraries were built with three rounds of nested PCR, modified from ARM-PCR. A single record per CDR3 protein comes from TCRdb applying MiXCR to the multiplex PCR reads. The sample has tens of thousands of distinct CDR3 sequences, less than 80% seen once. RNA was extracted from bulk tissue without any cell sorting. Specimen: lung tumor tissue. The receptors were sampled from a man aged 60 to 75 with non-small cell lung cancer.

CDR3 in DNA: TGCGCCAATATGAGACAGGCCCAAGAGACCCAGTACTTC. Protein product: CANMRQAQETQYF. This chain connects TRBV5-1 to TRBJ2-5; D is perhaps TRBD1 (6 bases). Trimming pared 9 bases from V and 1 base from J, leaving 13 bases between. Per germline, CDR1 SGHRS and CDR2 YFSETQ. The CDR3 runs to 13 residues.

The chain uses TRBV4-1 and TRBJ1-2; no reliable D call. CDR3 length equals 15 residues. V lost 6 bases and J 8 bases, leaving 22 bases between the germline ends. Germline V CDR1 and CDR2: MGHRA, YSYEKL. The CDR3 loop reads CASRHEYPSRAGYTF. DNA for the CDR3: TGCGCCAGCAGGCATGAGTATCCCTCCCGGGCCGGCTACACCTTC.

Worth noting for this clonotype: Because the CDR3 is missing its conserved closing phenylalanine or tryptophan, this is likely a read error. No DNA is shown, since the ends of the CDR3 on it are uncertain; the CDR3 is the one TCRdb lists. V and J are TRBV11-3 and TRBJ2-1. The CDR3 is 15 residues long, ends included. The germline gives CDR1 SGHNT, CDR2 YENEEA. This CDR3 is CASNLRQGSYNEKFV.

This clonotype is deemed medium-sized. The CDR3 region has the DNA TGTGCCAGCAGCTTGCGGGGGGCGGACACCGGGGAGCTGTTTTTT. Its translation: CASSLRGADTGELFF. The chain recombines TRBV11-2 with TRBJ2-2; 8 bases agree with TRBD2. Germline CDR1 and CDR2: SGHAT and FQNNGV. Trimming took 3 bases from V and 3 from J; bases not matched to a gene: 3. The CDR3 has 15 amino acids.

Turning to this clonotype: A much larger clone is a single base away; this may be a read error. V gene TRBV5-1 combines with J gene TRBJ2-7; no firm D call. V dropped 7 bases and J dropped 0 bases, with 14 bases sitting between them. Per the germline V gene, CDR1 is SGHRS and CDR2 is YFSETQ. The CDR3 covers 14 residues. CDR3 sequence (DNA): TGCGCCAGCTCTATAGTCCCAGGCTCCTACGAGCAGTACTTC. Its protein product is CASSIVPGSYEQYF.

On this clonotype: At one end, the junction sequence differs from germline, possibly due to a read error. The chain carries TRBV30 and TRBJ2-6; 10 nucleotides line up with TRBD2. CDR1 is GTSNPN, CDR2 SVGIG, per germline (reference sequence). CDR3 length: 15 residues. The CDR3 DNA follows: TGTGCCTCGAGTATAGCACTAGCGGGACTTAACGTCCTGACTTTC. Its protein is CASSIALAGLNVLTF.

About this clonotype itself: A much larger clonotype is one base distant, so this may be a read error. The J gene is TRBJ1-5, the V gene TRBV28, with D possibly matching TRBD1 (6 bases). CDR3 length: 15 residues. The V gene lost 6 bases and the J gene lost 0 bases, with 12 bases spanning the gap. Germline V lookup: CDR1 MDHEN, CDR2 SYDVKM. The CDR3 is CASSRGTTSNQPQHF. Written as DNA, the CDR3 is TGTGCCAGCAGCCGAGGGACAACTAGCAATCAGCCCCAGCATTTT.

This clonotype was seen a few times. This chain uses TRBV5-6 with TRBJ1-1, with D maybe TRBD1 (6 bases). The length of the CDR3 is 14 residues. Per germline, CDR1 SGHDT and CDR2 YYEEEE. Between the trimmed V and J ends, which lost 9 bases and 5 bases, there was a span of 20 bases. In DNA form, the CDR3 reads TGTGCCAATAGTTTGGACGACACAGGGACTGAAGCTTTCTTT. Its translation: CANSLDDTGTEAFF.